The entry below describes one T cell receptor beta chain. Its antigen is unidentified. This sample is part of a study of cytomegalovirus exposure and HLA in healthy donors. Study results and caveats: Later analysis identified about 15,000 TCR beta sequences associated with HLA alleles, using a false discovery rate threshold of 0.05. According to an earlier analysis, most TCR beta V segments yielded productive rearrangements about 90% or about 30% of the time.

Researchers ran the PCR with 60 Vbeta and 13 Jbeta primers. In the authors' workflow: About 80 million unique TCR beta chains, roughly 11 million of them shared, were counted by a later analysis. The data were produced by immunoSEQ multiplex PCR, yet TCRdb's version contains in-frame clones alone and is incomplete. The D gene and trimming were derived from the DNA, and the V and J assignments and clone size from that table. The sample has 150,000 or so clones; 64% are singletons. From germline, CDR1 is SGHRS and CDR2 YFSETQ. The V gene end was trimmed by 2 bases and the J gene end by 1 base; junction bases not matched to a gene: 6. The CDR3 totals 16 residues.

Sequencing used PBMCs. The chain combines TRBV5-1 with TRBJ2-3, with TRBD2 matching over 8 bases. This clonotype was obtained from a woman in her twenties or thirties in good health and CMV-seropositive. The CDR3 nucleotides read TGCGCCAGCAGCTTTATGGCGGGACTAGGCACAGATACGCAGTATTTT. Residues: CASSFMAGLGTDTQYF.